These 27 T cell receptor beta chains were sequenced from one sample in a study of Graves' ophthalmopathy and Graves' hyperthyroidism. RNA transcripts were the template, and TCR beta CDR3 regions were amplified from them. HTBI primers served in a first-round RT-PCR, which a second-round multiplex PCR followed. Via MiXCR, TCRdb re-called the multiplex PCR reads, giving one row per CDR3 protein. This sample has 620,000 or so distinct CDR3 sequences; about 20% occur once, and the top ten carry approximately 6.5%. Material: peripheral blood. The receptors were sampled from a woman under 30 with stable Graves' hyperthyroidism. Some clones in this sample may be carry-over from other donors' samples.

This clonotype showed up many times. The rearrangement uses TRBV5-1 and TRBJ1-5, with 7 positions matching TRBD1. Germline V gives CDR1 SGHRS, CDR2 YFSETQ. J lost 2 bases, V lost 4 bases, and 9 bases had no gene match. This CDR3 is 16 amino acids long. CDR3 residues: CASSPPGTVGNQPQHF. The DNA of the CDR3 is TGCGCCAGCAGCCCCCCCGGGACAGTGGGCAATCAGCCCCAGCATTTT.

In this sample, this clonotype turned up many times. The chain has TRBV28 and TRBJ2-7, with a weak D call TRBD1 (6 bases). CDR1 is MDHEN and CDR2 is SYDVKM in the germline V gene. This CDR3 has 16 amino acids. V gave up 5 bases and J gave up 9 bases, with 26 bases separating them. Written as DNA, the CDR3 is TGTGCCAGCAGTCCAAAAACCCGGGACATACGGCGGCGGCAGTACTTC. It encodes CASSPKTRDIRRRQYF.

This chain joins TRBV6-2 or TRBV6-3 and TRBJ2-6, with TRBD1 matching 9 bases. Germline trimming cut 5 bases from V and 1 base from J; bases unmatched to any gene: 12. Germline CDR1 is MNHEY and CDR2 is SVGEGT. This CDR3 contains 19 residues. CDR3 amino acids: CASSQPRGQGASGANVLTF. The CDR3 DNA follows: TGTGCCAGCAGTCAGCCCCGGGGACAGGGTGCTTCTGGGGCCAACGTCCTGACTTTC.

This clonotype was seen repeatedly, ten times or more. V gene TRBV6-1 combines with J gene TRBJ2-2; D unresolved. This CDR3 spans 13 amino acids. CDR1 MNHNS and CDR2 SASEGT come from the germline V gene. Trimming cost V 8 bases and J 7 bases, with 14 bases left between them. CDR3 sequence (DNA): TGTGCCAGCTCTAATCTGTTGGGCGGGGAGCTGTTTTTT. It specifies CASSNLLGGELFF.

In this sample, this clonotype turned up a few times. The genes are TRBV11-2 and TRBJ2-5, with a weak D call TRBD2 (5 bases). CDR1 is SGHAT, CDR2 FQNNGV, per germline. The CDR3 sequence is 14 residues long. V was cut by 3 bases and J by 5 bases, with 13 bases left in between. CDR3 nucleotide sequence: TGTGCCAGCAGCTTGATCGCGGCGGGTGAGACCCAGTACTTC. This translates into CASSLIAAGETQYF.

At least ten counts were recorded for this clonotype. The chain combines TRBV3-1 with TRBJ2-5; 8 bases match TRBD1. After removal of 1 base from V and 4 bases from J, the junction contained 5 bases not matched to a gene. Germline V gives CDR1 LGHDT, CDR2 YNNKEL (reference sequence). This CDR3 contains 15 residues. Here the CDR3 DNA reads TGTGCCAGCAGCCAAGCGCAGGGGGCGGGAGAGACCCAGTACTTC. Its protein product is CASSQAQGAGETQYF.

This clonotype showed up many times. V and J are TRBV5-1 and TRBJ2-7; TRBD2 matches 8 bases. There are 18 residues in the CDR3. Germline values: CDR1 SGHRS, CDR2 YFSETQ. J gave up 5 bases and V 1 base, and 17 bases lay outside the gene matches. CDR3 bases: TGCGCCAGCAGCTTGAGGCTAGCGGGCACCACCTCGGAGGACGAGCAGTACTTC. Translating gives CASSLRLAGTTSEDEQYF.

This clonotype was counted at least ten times. This sequence joins TRBV5-6 and TRBJ1-2; 8 nucleotides line up with TRBD1. The V segment lost 6 bases and the J segment 4 bases; nucleotides outside the gene matches: 11. This CDR3 region has 15 residues. Germline V CDR1 and CDR2: SGHDT, YYEEEE. The CDR3 here is CASIAGDRTLYGYTF. The CDR3, as DNA: TGTGCCAGCATCGCCGGGGACAGGACTCTCTATGGCTACACCTTC. Supplemented by reference TRBV5-6 and TRBJ1-2, the full variable domain reads DAGVTQSPTHLIKTRGQQVTLRCSPKSGHDTVSWYQQALGQGPQFIFQYYEEEERQRGNFPDRFSGHQFPNYSSELNVNALLLGDSALYLCASIAGDRTLYGYTFGSGTRLTVV.

This clonotype was observed many times. The chain links TRBV28 to TRBJ1-5; unclear D gene. Per germline, CDR1 MDHEN and CDR2 SYDVKM. The CDR3 loop spans 14 amino acids. V dropped 2 bases and J dropped 6 bases, with 11 bases sitting between them. CDR3 sequence: CASSLAAFSQPQHF. The CDR3, as DNA: TGTGCCAGCAGTTTAGCAGCTTTCAGTCAGCCCCAGCATTTT.

This clonotype was seen just once. This sequence joins TRBV7-2 and TRBJ2-7, with 7 nucleotides matching TRBD1. The V gene's germline CDR1 is SGHTA and CDR2 FQGNSA. The CDR3 is made up of 15 amino acids. Trimming at V came to 1 base and at J to 0 bases, leaving 3 bases not matched to a gene. CDR3 residues: CASSLVGQPSYEQYF. As DNA, the CDR3 is TGTGCCAGCAGCTTAGTGGGACAGCCCTCCTACGAGCAGTACTTC.

This clonotype has ten or more counts. Germline and junction disagree at one end, which may indicate a read error. The genes are TRBV12-3 or TRBV12-4 and TRBJ2-7; TRBD1 aligns across 8 bases. This CDR3 contains 15 residues. CDR3 DNA: TGTGCCGGCAGTTTGGGCAGGGGGCGCATCAACGAGCAGTACTTC. Translating gives CAGSLGRGRINEQYF.

The chain uses TRBV19 and TRBJ1-5; D not certain. The CDR3 length is 15 residues. V was shortened by 1 base and J by 1 base, with 8 bases between the two germline ends. Germline V gene data show CDR1 as LNHDA and CDR2 as SQIVND (reference sequence). The CDR3 spells CASSIVGGSNQPQHF. CDR3 DNA sequence: TGTGCCAGTAGTATAGTAGGAGGGAGCAATCAGCCCCAGCATTTT.

The chain links TRBV11-3 to TRBJ2-5, with D possibly being TRBD2 (6 bases). The CDR3 loop spans 12 amino acids. The V gene's germline CDR1 is SGHNT and CDR2 YENEEA. Trimming removed 7 bases at V and 7 bases at J, with 13 bases between. CDR3 in DNA: TGTGCCAGCAATTTAGAGGGAGGGACCCAGTACTTC. Residues: CASNLEGGTQYF.

In this sample, this clonotype turned up many times. J is TRBJ2-2 and V is TRBV11-2, with D unclear. This CDR3 is 13 amino acids long. With 5 bases removed from V and 7 bases from J, the gap between germline ends came to 11 bases. Germline loops: CDR1 SGHAT, CDR2 FQNNGV. In DNA form, the CDR3 reads TGTGCCAGCAGCCAGGCGTACGGCGGGGAGCTGTTTTTT. Translation: CASSQAYGGELFF.

On this clonotype: An end of the junction differs from the germline gene, which may be a read error. V gene TRBV30 combines with J gene TRBJ2-2; D may be TRBD2 (5 bases). Germline CDR1 is GTSNPN and CDR2 is SVGIG (reference sequence). The CDR3 has 13 amino acids. CDR3 nucleotides: TGTGCCTGGGGTCAGGAGAACACCGGGGAGCTGGTTTTT. Encoded protein: CAWGQENTGELVF.

With respect to this clonotype: The limits of the CDR3 on the DNA are not certain, so only TCRdb's listed CDR3 is given. The chain has TRBV27 and TRBJ2-5; TRBD1, as called in the table, went unchecked against the DNA. Germline V CDR1 and CDR2: MNHEY, SMNVEV (reference sequence). The CDR3 length is 23 residues, termini included. The CDR3 spells CASSWGTGGPMNIQYFGAGTQYF.

This clonotype was observed at least ten times. The V and J genes are TRBV6-1 and TRBJ1-2; possible D gene TRBD1, 5 bases. This CDR3 region has 11 residues. V was cut by 7 bases and J by 4 bases, with 7 bases left in between. Germline V gene sequence: CDR1 MNHNS, CDR2 SASEGT. The CDR3 nucleotides are TGTGCCAGCACCCAGGGCTATGGCTACACCTTC. This encodes CASTQGYGYTF.

The table lists this clonotype with many counts. The chain employs TRBV12-3 or TRBV12-4 and TRBJ2-5, with D tentatively TRBD1 (6 bases). V lost 4 bases and J lost 5, with 8 bases in between. The CDR3 is 12 amino acids. Written as DNA, the CDR3 is TGTGCCAGCAGTTGGACAGAGGAGACCCAGTACTTC. This encodes CASSWTEETQYF.

Only a few counts were recorded for this clonotype. V is TRBV28 and J is TRBJ1-2; 9 bases agree with TRBD1. The germline CDR1 and CDR2 sequences are MDHEN and SYDVKM. J lost 5 bases, V lost 6 bases, and 13 bases had no gene match. The CDR3 is 16 amino acids. The CDR3 sequence is CASSSTIGTGSYGYTF. The CDR3 region has the DNA TGTGCCAGCAGCTCAACCATAGGGACAGGGAGTTATGGCTACACCTTC.

The chain is built from TRBV19 and TRBJ2-7; tentatively, D is TRBD1 (6 bases). This CDR3 has 10 residues. V dropped 9 bases and J dropped 5 bases, with 8 bases sitting between them. CDR1 LNHDA and CDR2 SQIVND come from the germline V gene (reference sequence). CDR3 sequence (DNA): TGTGCCAGAGGGGGACACGAGCAGTACTTC. Translating it yields CARGGHEQYF.

This clonotype has at least ten counts. The chain uses TRBV2 and TRBJ1-5; D unclear. Germline-derived CDR1 and CDR2 are SNHLY and FYNNEI. The ends were cut back, 5 bases at V and 2 bases at J, with 13 bases in the middle. This CDR3 region has 15 residues. This CDR3 reads CASSFSPPGNQPQHF. The CDR3 region has the DNA TGTGCCAGCAGTTTCAGTCCTCCGGGCAATCAGCCCCAGCATTTT.

The chain links TRBV2 to TRBJ2-5; 10 bases align to TRBD2. The CDR3 has 17 amino acids. The ends lost 6 bases at V and 1 base at J; junction bases unmatched: 11. Germline CDR1 SNHLY, CDR2 FYNNEI. As DNA, the CDR3 is TGTGCCAGCAGCCGTGACTCTAGCGGGAGATTCCAAGAGACCCAGTACTTC. This sequence encodes CASSRDSSGRFQETQYF. The entire variable domain, with the rest obtained from reference TRBV2 and TRBJ2-5, is as follows: EPEVTQTPSHQVTQMGQEVILRCVPISNHLYFYWYRQILGQKVEFLVSFYNNEISEKSEIFDDQFSVERPDGSNFTLKIRSTKLEDSAMYFCASSRDSSGRFQETQYFGPGTRLLVL.

This clonotype was seen at least ten times. V gene TRBV29-1 combines with J gene TRBJ2-7; TRBD1 might be the D (6 bases). The V gene's germline CDR1 is SQVTM and CDR2 ANQGSEA. The CDR3 contains 15 residues. V was pared by 1 base and J by 5 bases, with 18 bases between. For the CDR3, the DNA is TGCAGCGTTGAAGTGTTAAGGACAGCGGACCACGAGCAGTACTTC. It is translated as CSVEVLRTADHEQYF.

This clonotype was seen ten or more times. The V gene is TRBV6-5, the J gene TRBJ1-2; tentative D call: TRBD1 (5 bases). Trimming pared 4 bases from V and 7 bases from J, leaving 13 bases between. There are 13 residues in the CDR3. Germline loops: CDR1 MNHEY, CDR2 SVGAGI. The CDR3 loop reads CASSSGESFGYTF. In DNA, the CDR3 is TGTGCCAGCAGTTCGGGGGAATCGTTTGGCTACACCTTC.

This clonotype was seen ten or more times. The chain links TRBV30 to TRBJ2-5, with 7 nucleotides matching TRBD1. Trimming at V came to 3 bases and at J to 2 bases, leaving 12 bases not matched to a gene. The germline V gene has CDR1 GTSNPN and CDR2 SVGIG (reference sequence). The CDR3 has 16 residues. The CDR3 DNA follows: TGTGCCTGGAGGGGGGACAGACACTCCAATCAAGAGACCCAGTACTTC. Its translation is CAWRGDRHSNQETQYF.

This clonotype was counted ten times or more. The chain uses TRBV3-1 and TRBJ1-2; D not resolved. CDR1 is LGHDT, CDR2 YNNKEL, per germline (reference sequence). The V end was cut by 1 base, the J end by 3 bases, with 12 bases between. The CDR3 sequence is 15 residues long. The CDR3 DNA is TGTGCCAGCAGCCAAGTGGTCACAGCGGACTATGGCTACACCTTC. It specifies CASSQVVTADYGYTF.

This clonotype occurred many times. The chain links TRBV6-5 to TRBJ1-3; D is unclear. V was pared by 0 bases and J by 0 bases, with 9 bases between. Germline V CDR1 and CDR2: MNHEY, SVGAGI. The CDR3 loop spans 16 amino acids. Here the CDR3 reads CASSYSRSLSGNTIYF. CDR3 nucleotides: TGTGCCAGCAGTTACTCGAGGAGCCTCTCTGGAAACACCATATATTTT.